This paragraph covers one T cell receptor beta chain sequence. Its antigen is unidentified. Given a much more abundant clone one base away, this may be a read error. cDNA specific to TCR beta was made from around 470 ng of total RNA, with a constant-region primer employed for priming. For TCR beta, libraries were produced by three nested multiplex PCR rounds using slightly modified ARM-PCR. Each of the first two PCR rounds ran roughly 9 cycles with TRBV1-TRBV30 forward and C-beta reverse primers. TCRdb analysed the multiplex PCR reads with MiXCR anew, one entry per CDR3 protein. The table has 310,000 or so distinct CDR3 sequences, 50% to 60% seen once; the top ten hold 15% to 20%. This record comes from a study of tumor-infiltrating lymphocytes in primary liver carcinoma. Germline DNA was extracted alongside blood RNA, which was obtained from unsorted whole blood. The CDR3 is made up of 14 amino acids. Germline CDR1 and CDR2: MNHNS and SASEGT.

Findings of the study overall: It was in tumors, not blood, that the top-250-clone fraction was significantly higher (p = 0.039).

V gene TRBV6-1 combines with J gene TRBJ2-3; 8 bases are shared with TRBD1. The receptor was isolated from a woman under 40 with primary liver carcinoma and hepatitis B virus infection. The sequenced material came from peripheral blood. CDR3 sequence: CASIKQGGTYTQYF. The CDR3 DNA sequence: TGTGCCAGCATCAAACAGGGGGGCACATATACGCAGTATTTT.